The source of this T cell receptor (beta chain) is a study of cytomegalovirus exposure and HLA in healthy donors. The CDR3 spans 14 residues. Trimming took 4 bases from V and 0 from J, leaving 9 bases between them. Germline V gives CDR1 GTSNPN, CDR2 SVGIG (reference sequence). The primer mix had 60 Vbeta and 13 Jbeta primers. Repertoires were generated with immunoSEQ multiplex PCR, while TCRdb's copy carries only in-frame clones and drops some. The ten top clones account for roughly 17%, within a sample of about 47,000 clones. The rearrangement joins TRBV30 to TRBJ2-2; D is ambiguous. The TCR was taken from a male donor in good health and CMV-seronegative. Sequencing was performed on PBMCs. The DNA for the CDR3 is TGTGCCTGGACTCACACGACGAACACCGGGGAGCTGTTTTTT. Translating gives CAWTHTTNTGELFF.